The rows below give T cell receptor beta chains drawn from one sample of a study of T cell responses to AZD1222 COVID-19 vaccine. Here immunoSEQ multiplex PCR was the method, and the copy in TCRdb shows in-frame clones only, minus some. The sample contains some 150,000 clones, around 90% of which appear only once. This specimen consisted of peripheral blood, obtained on day 0 of MenACWY control vaccination. The receptor set was obtained from an adult in good health. CDR3s include the opening cysteine and the closing phenylalanine or tryptophan. Fields, in order: J gene, V gene, D gene, clone size, CDR3 DNA, CDR3 protein. The D gene is left open where the match is weak. Clone size appears in some rows only: once, few, many, or a class for an expanded clone.

TRBJ1-1,TRBV5-1,-,-,TGCGCCAGCAGCCCGGGGTCGGGGGCAGGGAGCACTGAAGCTTTCTTT,CASSPGSGAGSTEAFF
TRBJ2-7,TRBV7-2,-,-,TGTGCCAGCAGCTACGGACGGGGTAATCCCTACGAGCAGTACTTC,CASSYGRGNPYEQYF
TRBJ2-2,TRBV27,TRBD2,-,TGTGCCAGCAGCGGACTAGCGGGAGCCGGGGAGCTGTTTTTT,CASSGLAGAGELFF
TRBJ2-5,TRBV7-9,-,-,TGTGCCAGCAGCCCGTCGGGATCTGGGACCCAGTACTTC,CASSPSGSGTQYF
TRBJ2-1,TRBV5-6,TRBD2,-,TGTGCCAGCAGCTGGGGACTAGCGGGAGACAATGAGCAGTTCTTC,CASSWGLAGDNEQFF
TRBJ2-7,TRBV18,TRBD2,once,TGTGCCACCTCATTGAAGCGGGGGAGCAGCGAGCAGTACTTC,CATSLKRGSSEQYF
TRBJ2-5,TRBV7-8,-,-,TGTGCCAGCAGCTTGGAGGGTACCCACCAAGAGACCCAGTACTTC,CASSLEGTHQETQYF
TRBJ2-1,TRBV30,-,-,TGTGCCTGGAGTGTGGGAGAGCAGTTCTTC,CAWSVGEQFF
TRBJ2-3,TRBV27,-,-,TGTGCCAGCAGCCTCTTGACTAGCACAGATACGCAGTATTTT,CASSLLTSTDTQYF
TRBJ1-2,TRBV7-9,TRBD1,-,TGTGCCAGCAGCTTAGGCCAGGGGGTCTATGGCTACACCTTC,CASSLGQGVYGYTF
TRBJ2-2,TRBV5-4,TRBD1,-,TGTGCCAGCAGCTCCGGGACAGGGGGAACCGGGGAGCTGTTTTTT,CASSSGTGGTGELFF
TRBJ2-3,TRBV9,TRBD2,-,TGTGCCAGCGGACTAGCGGGCACAGATACGCAGTATTTT,CASGLAGTDTQYF
TRBJ2-2,TRBV7-9,-,-,TGTGCCAGCAGCTTACCGGGGGGCTCCGGGGAGCTGTTTTTT,CASSLPGGSGELFF
TRBJ2-3,TRBV7-2,TRBD2,-,TGTGCCAGCAGCCTAGGGACTAGCGGGACCGTGACAGATACGCAGTATTTT,CASSLGTSGTVTDTQYF
TRBJ1-2,TRBV10-3,-,-,TGTGCCATCAGTGGTTCCGGACAGAACTATGGCTACACCTTC,CAISGSGQNYGYTF
TRBJ2-6,TRBV28,-,-,TGTGCCAGCAGTTTCGGGACTCAGAAAACTGGGGCCAACGTCCTGACTTTC,CASSFGTQKTGANVLTF
TRBJ1-3,TRBV7-6,-,-,TGTGCCAGCAGCTTACGGGGGCTGAGCTCTGGAAACACCATATATTTT,CASSLRGLSSGNTIYF
TRBJ1-1,TRBV2,-,-,TGTGCCAGCATCAGGCACACTGAAGCTTTCTTT,CASIRHTEAFF
TRBJ1-5,TRBV6-2/TRBV6-3,-,-,TGTGCCAGCAGTTACCCACCCCGGCGGGGCAATCAGCCCCAGCATTTT,CASSYPPRRGNQPQHF
TRBJ1-1,TRBV3-1/TRBV3-2,TRBD1,-,TGTGCCAGCAGCCATGGACAGGGTCGGAACACTGAAGCTTTCTTT,CASSHGQGRNTEAFF
TRBJ1-5,TRBV6-2/TRBV6-3,-,-,TGTGCCAGCAGTCTGGCAGGACAAGGCTCTCAGCCCCAGCATTTT,CASSLAGQGSQPQHF
TRBJ1-1,TRBV18,-,-,TGTGCCAGCTCACCCGAGGGGGGCGCGAACACTGAAGCTTTCTTT,CASSPEGGANTEAFF
TRBJ2-1,TRBV24-1,-,-,TGTGCCACCAGTGATTGGGGCAGGGCCCATGAGCAGTTCTTC,CATSDWGRAHEQFF
TRBJ1-2,TRBV29-1,-,-,TGCAGCGTTGAAGGGGGCGCGGGCTATGGCTACACCTTC,CSVEGGAGYGYTF
TRBJ2-1,TRBV5-8,TRBD2,once,TGTGCCAGCAGCTTGCCGAGCGGGAACCCCTCCTACAATGAGCAGTTCTTC,CASSLPSGNPSYNEQFF
TRBJ2-3,TRBV6-5,-,once,TGTGCCATCTCCTGGGGGGCTAAGACAGATACGCAGTATTTT,CAISWGAKTDTQYF
TRBJ1-3,TRBV5-1,-,-,TGCGCCAGCAGCCTTGAAGACTCTGGAAACACCATATATTTT,CASSLEDSGNTIYF
TRBJ2-1,TRBV19,TRBD2,once,TGTGCCAGTAGAGGGACTAGCGGGAGGCACTACAATGAGCAGTTCTTC,CASRGTSGRHYNEQFF
TRBJ2-7,TRBV7-8,TRBD1,-,TGTGCCAGCAGCTTAGGTCAAGGGGACAGGGGATACGAGCAGTACTTC,CASSLGQGDRGYEQYF